A single sample gave rise to the 15 T cell receptor beta chains below, sequenced in a study of shared clonotypes between healthy human individuals. Measured with immunoSEQ multiplex PCR; TCRdb has only the in-frame clones, and not every one. The sample yields over a million clones, approximately 78% seen once. Specimen: memory CD4+ T cells from PBMCs. Subset here: CD45RA-negative fraction. The receptors were gathered from a man younger than 30 in good health. Some clones in this sample may be carry-over from other donors' samples.

The chain's CDR3 is CASSPRTGVGNIQYF. For the CDR3, the DNA is TGTGCCAGCAGCCCAAGAACAGGGGTTGGAAACATTCAGTACTTC. This rearrangement joins TRBV7-8 to TRBJ2-4; TRBD1 aligns across 7 bases. The germline V gene encodes CDR1 SGHVS and CDR2 FQNEAQ. Germline trimming cut 5 bases from V and 6 bases from J; bases unmatched to any gene: 10. The CDR3 spans 15 residues.

This rearrangement joins TRBV30 to TRBJ2-5; D might be TRBD2 (6 bases). The V end was cut by 4 bases, the J end by 1 base, with 13 bases between. The CDR3 is made up of 14 amino acids. Per the germline V gene, CDR1 is GTSNPN and CDR2 is SVGIG (reference sequence). As DNA, the CDR3 is TGTGCCTGGAACCTCGGCGGGGCCCAAGAGACCCAGTACTTC. Residues: CAWNLGGAQETQYF.

The chain carries TRBV19 and TRBJ1-2, with D perhaps matching TRBD1 (5 bases). The CDR3 runs 14 residues. V was pared by 5 bases and J by 4 bases, with 14 bases between. Per germline, CDR1 LNHDA and CDR2 SQIVND (reference sequence). The CDR3 nucleotides are TGTGCCAGTAGTGTACGGGGGGAAGGCTATGGCTACACCTTC. It yields the protein CASSVRGEGYGYTF.

The chain is built from TRBV5-1 and TRBJ2-5; D call uncertain. The V end was cut by 4 bases, the J end by 1 base, with 8 bases between. In germline, CDR1 is SGHRS, CDR2 YFSETQ. The CDR3 is made up of 13 amino acids. DNA of the CDR3: TGCGCCAGCAGCAACGTCCCCCAAGAGACCCAGTACTTC. Translation gives CASSNVPQETQYF. The full variable domain, rest sourced from reference TRBV5-1 and TRBJ2-5, is KAGVTQTPRYLIKTRGQQVTLSCSPISGHRSVSWYQQTPGQGLQFLFEYFSETQRNKGNFPGRFSGRQFSNSRSEMNVSTLELGDSALYLCASSNVPQETQYFGPGTRLLVL.

The chain uses TRBV15 and TRBJ2-3; a weak D match, TRBD2 (5 bases). The CDR3 consists of 13 residues. Germline CDR1 and CDR2: LNHNV and YYDKDF (reference sequence). The ends were cut back, 3 bases at V and 4 bases at J, with 8 bases in the middle. The CDR3 sequence is CATSSGGSDTQYF. CDR3 in DNA: TGTGCCACCAGCAGCGGCGGGTCAGATACGCAGTATTTT.

The J gene is TRBJ2-3, the V gene TRBV29-1; 10 nucleotides line up with TRBD2. The germline gives CDR1 SQVTM, CDR2 ANQGSEA. This CDR3 has 15 residues. V shed 4 bases and J 7 bases; nucleotides not matched to a gene: 11. CDR3 sequence: CSVASSGRILNTQYF. CDR3 bases: TGCAGCGTTGCCTCTAGCGGGAGAATTCTAAATACGCAGTATTTT.

The rearrangement links TRBV19 to TRBJ2-2, with D hard to call. From germline, CDR1 is LNHDA and CDR2 SQIVND (reference sequence). The ends were cut back, 7 bases at V and 2 bases at J, with 8 bases in the middle. The CDR3 loop spans 13 amino acids. The CDR3 loop is CASNLVNTGELFF. CDR3 nucleotides: TGTGCCAGTAATTTGGTTAACACCGGGGAGCTGTTTTTT.

The chain employs TRBV18 and TRBJ2-1, with 10 nucleotides matching TRBD2. V trimming: 2 bases; J trimming: 4 bases; junction bases outside the gene matches: 8. The CDR3 has 17 amino acids. Germline CDR1 is KGHSH and CDR2 is LQKENI. The CDR3 reads CASSPYTASGGYNEQFF. The DNA of the CDR3 is TGTGCCAGCTCACCATATACGGCTAGCGGGGGTTACAATGAGCAGTTCTTC.

This clone has only a few counts. V is TRBV5-1 and J is TRBJ1-5; D not resolved. The CDR3 has 13 amino acids. V was pared by 0 bases and J by 7 bases, with 8 bases between. The germline CDR1 and CDR2 sequences are SGHRS and YFSETQ. This chain's CDR3 is CASSLGTKQPQHF. As DNA, the CDR3 is TGCGCCAGCAGCTTGGGAACGAAGCAGCCCCAGCATTTT.

This chain links TRBV7-3 with TRBJ2-7, with unresolved D. V lost 5 bases and J 6 bases, leaving 14 bases between the germline ends. The germline CDR1 and CDR2 sequences are SGHTA and FQGTGA. CDR3 length equals 13 residues. The CDR3 protein is CASSRSQYFEQYF. The CDR3 DNA reads as TGTGCCAGCAGCCGTAGCCAATACTTCGAGCAGTACTTC.

The chain is built from TRBV30 and TRBJ2-7, with 10 positions matching TRBD1. The germline CDR1 and CDR2 sequences are GTSNPN and SVGIG (reference sequence). V trimming: 2 bases; J trimming: 2 bases; junction bases outside the gene matches: 27. There are 22 residues in the CDR3. The CDR3 DNA reads TGTGCCTGGAGTTCTACCCGCCGGGACAGGGGCTTTGTCTCTTCCGAACCCTACGAGCAGTACTTC. Translated, it gives CAWSSTRRDRGFVSSEPYEQYF.

This clone appeared a few times. In DNA form, the CDR3 reads TGCGCCAGCAGCTTGGAGGCGGGCTACGAGCAGTACTTC. Its protein product is CASSLEAGYEQYF. This chain uses TRBV5-1 with TRBJ2-7; the D gene is possibly TRBD2 (5 bases). The germline gives CDR1 SGHRS, CDR2 YFSETQ. This CDR3 contains 13 residues. Trimming shortened V by 0 bases and J by 3 bases, and 7 bases separated the two germline ends.

The DNA of the CDR3 is TGTGCCAGCAGCTTAGATCCAGGGGCTGCCTACAATGAGCAGTTCTTC. As protein: CASSLDPGAAYNEQFF. The chain recombines TRBV7-2 with TRBJ2-1, with a tentative D call TRBD1 (6 bases). V shed 1 base and J shed 2 bases, with 12 bases lying between them. Per germline, CDR1 SGHTA and CDR2 FQGNSA. This CDR3 comprises 16 residues. The whole variable domain, filled in from reference TRBV7-2 and TRBJ2-1, reads GAGVSQSPSNKVTEKGKDVELRCDPISGHTALYWYRQSLGQGLEFLIYFQGNSAPDKSGLPSDRFSAERTGGSVSTLTIQRTQQEDSAVYLCASSLDPGAAYNEQFFGPGTRLTVL.

The chain combines TRBV5-1 with TRBJ2-7; no clear D gene. The V end was cut by 0 bases, the J end by 0 bases, with 7 bases between. Germline values: CDR1 SGHRS, CDR2 YFSETQ. CDR3 size: 14 residues. CDR3 DNA sequence: TGCGCCAGCAGCTTGGAGGTTAGCTCCTACGAGCAGTACTTC. This sequence encodes CASSLEVSSYEQYF.

The chain's CDR3 is CASNIETYTDTQYF. The CDR3 DNA is TGCGCCAGCAATATAGAAACCTACACAGATACGCAGTATTTT. J is TRBJ2-3 and V is TRBV5-1; D is unclear. Germline V gene data show CDR1 as SGHRS and CDR2 as YFSETQ. This CDR3 comprises 14 residues. The ends were cut back, 6 bases at V and 2 bases at J, with 13 bases in the middle.